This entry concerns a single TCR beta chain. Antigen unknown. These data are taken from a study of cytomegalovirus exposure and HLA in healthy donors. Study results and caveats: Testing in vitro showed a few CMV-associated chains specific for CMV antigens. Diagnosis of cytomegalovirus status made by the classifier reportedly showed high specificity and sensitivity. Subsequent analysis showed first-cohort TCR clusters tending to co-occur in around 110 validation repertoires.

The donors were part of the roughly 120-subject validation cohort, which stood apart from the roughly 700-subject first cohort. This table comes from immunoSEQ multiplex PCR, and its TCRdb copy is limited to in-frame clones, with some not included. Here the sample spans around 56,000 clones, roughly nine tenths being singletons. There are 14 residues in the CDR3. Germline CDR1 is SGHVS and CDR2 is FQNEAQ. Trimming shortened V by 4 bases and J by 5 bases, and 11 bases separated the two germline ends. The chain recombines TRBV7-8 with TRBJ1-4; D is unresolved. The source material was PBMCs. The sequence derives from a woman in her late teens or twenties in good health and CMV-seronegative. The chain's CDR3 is CASSYTDTNEKLFF. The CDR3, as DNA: TGTGCCAGCAGCTACACAGATACCAATGAAAAACTGTTTTTT.